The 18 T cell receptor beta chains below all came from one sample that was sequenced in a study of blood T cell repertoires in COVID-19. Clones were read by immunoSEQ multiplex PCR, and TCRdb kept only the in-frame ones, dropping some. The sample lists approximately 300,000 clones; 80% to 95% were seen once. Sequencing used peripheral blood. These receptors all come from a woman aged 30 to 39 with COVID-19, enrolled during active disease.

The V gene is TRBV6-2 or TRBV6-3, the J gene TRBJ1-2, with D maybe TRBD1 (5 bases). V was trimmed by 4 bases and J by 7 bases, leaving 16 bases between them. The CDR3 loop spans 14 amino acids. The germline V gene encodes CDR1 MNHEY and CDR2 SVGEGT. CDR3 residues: CASSFDSTISGYTF. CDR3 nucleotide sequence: TGTGCCAGCAGTTTCGACAGCACAATTAGTGGCTACACCTTC.

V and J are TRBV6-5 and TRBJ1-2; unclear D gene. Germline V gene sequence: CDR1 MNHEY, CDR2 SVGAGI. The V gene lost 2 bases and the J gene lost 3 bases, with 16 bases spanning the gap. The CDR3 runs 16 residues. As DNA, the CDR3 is TGTGCCAGCAGTTACACATCCGCGGCTGTGCACTATGGCTACACCTTC. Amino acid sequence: CASSYTSAAVHYGYTF.

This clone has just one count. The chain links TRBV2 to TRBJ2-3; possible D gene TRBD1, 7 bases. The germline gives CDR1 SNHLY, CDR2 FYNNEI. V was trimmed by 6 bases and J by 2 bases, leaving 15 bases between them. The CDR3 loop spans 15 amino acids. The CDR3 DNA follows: TGTGCCAGCAGAGCGACAGGGACTTACACAGATACGCAGTATTTT. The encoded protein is CASRATGTYTDTQYF.

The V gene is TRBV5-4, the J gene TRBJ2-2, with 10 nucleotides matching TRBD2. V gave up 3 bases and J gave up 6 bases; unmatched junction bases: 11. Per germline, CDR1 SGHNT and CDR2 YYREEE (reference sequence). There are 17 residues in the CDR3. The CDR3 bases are TGTGCCAGCAGCTATCGGACTAGCGGAGCTCGACCCGGGGAGCTGTTTTTT. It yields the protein CASSYRTSGARPGELFF.

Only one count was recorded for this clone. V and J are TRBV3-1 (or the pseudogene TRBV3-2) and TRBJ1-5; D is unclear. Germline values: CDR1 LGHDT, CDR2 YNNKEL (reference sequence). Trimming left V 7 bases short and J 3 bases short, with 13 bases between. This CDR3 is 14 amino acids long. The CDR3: CASKAGKVNQPQHF. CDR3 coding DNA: TGTGCCAGCAAGGCGGGTAAGGTCAATCAGCCCCAGCATTTT.

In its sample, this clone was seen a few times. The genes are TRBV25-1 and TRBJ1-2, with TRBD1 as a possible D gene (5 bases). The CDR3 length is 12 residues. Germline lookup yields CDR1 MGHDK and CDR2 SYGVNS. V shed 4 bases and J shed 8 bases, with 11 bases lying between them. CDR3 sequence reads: CASSAGRFGYTF. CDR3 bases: TGTGCCAGCAGTGCAGGGCGGTTCGGCTACACCTTC.

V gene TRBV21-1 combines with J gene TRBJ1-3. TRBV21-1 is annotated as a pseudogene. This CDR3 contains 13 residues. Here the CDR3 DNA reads TGTGCCAGCAGCGTGCGGGACTCCGACACCATATATTTT. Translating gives CASSVRDSDTIYF.

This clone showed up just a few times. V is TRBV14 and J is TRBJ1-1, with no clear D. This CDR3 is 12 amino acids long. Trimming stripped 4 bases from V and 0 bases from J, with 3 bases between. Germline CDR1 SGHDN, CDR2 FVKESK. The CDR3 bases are TGTGCCAGCAGCCCTATGAACACTGAAGCTTTCTTT. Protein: CASSPMNTEAFF.

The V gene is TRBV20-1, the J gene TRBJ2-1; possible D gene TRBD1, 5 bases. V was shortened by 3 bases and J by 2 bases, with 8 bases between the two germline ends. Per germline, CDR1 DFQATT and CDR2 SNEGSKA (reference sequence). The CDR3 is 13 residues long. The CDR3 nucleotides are TGCAGTGCTAGTACAGGACCCTACAATGAGCAGTTCTTC. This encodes CSASTGPYNEQFF.

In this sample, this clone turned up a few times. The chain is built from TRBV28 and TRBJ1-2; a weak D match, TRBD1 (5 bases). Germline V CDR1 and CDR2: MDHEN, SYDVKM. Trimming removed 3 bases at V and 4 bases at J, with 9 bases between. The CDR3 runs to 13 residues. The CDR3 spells CASSFQGTYGYTF. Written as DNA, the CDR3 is TGTGCCAGCAGTTTTCAGGGCACCTATGGCTACACCTTC.

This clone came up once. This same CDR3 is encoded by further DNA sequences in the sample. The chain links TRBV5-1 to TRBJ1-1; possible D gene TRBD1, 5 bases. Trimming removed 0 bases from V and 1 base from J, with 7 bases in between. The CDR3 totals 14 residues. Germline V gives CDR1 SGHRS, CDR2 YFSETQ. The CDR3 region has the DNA TGCGCCAGCAGCTTGGAAGGGGCGAACACTGAAGCTTTCTTT. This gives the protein CASSLEGANTEAFF.

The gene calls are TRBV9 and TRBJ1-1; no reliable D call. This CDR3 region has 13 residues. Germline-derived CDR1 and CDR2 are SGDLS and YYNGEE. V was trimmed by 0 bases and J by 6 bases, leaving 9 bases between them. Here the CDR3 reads CASSVGPGAEAFF. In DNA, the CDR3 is TGTGCCAGCAGCGTAGGCCCCGGGGCTGAAGCTTTCTTT.

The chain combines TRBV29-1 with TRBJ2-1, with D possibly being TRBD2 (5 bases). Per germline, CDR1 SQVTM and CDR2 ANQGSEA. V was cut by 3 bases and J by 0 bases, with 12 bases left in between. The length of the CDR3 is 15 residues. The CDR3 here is CSVDDPRGSYNEQFF. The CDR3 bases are TGCAGCGTTGATGACCCCCGGGGCTCCTACAATGAGCAGTTCTTC.

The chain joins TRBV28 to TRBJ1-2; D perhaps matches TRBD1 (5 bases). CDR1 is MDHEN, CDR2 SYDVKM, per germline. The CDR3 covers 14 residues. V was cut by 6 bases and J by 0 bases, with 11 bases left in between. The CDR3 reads CASSSGRANYGYTF. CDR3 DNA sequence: TGTGCCAGCAGCTCCGGCAGGGCTAACTATGGCTACACCTTC.

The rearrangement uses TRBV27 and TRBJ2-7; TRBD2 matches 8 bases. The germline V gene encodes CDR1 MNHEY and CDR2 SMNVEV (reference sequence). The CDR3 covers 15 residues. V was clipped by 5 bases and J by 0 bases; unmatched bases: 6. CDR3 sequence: CASSIAGTSSYEQYF. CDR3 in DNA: TGTGCCAGCAGTATAGCCGGGACTAGCTCCTACGAGCAGTACTTC.

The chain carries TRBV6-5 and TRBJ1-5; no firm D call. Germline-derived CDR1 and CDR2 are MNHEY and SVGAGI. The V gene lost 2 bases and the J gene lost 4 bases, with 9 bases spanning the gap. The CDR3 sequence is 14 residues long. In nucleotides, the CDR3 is TGTGCCAGCAGTTACGGCGGGGTAAATCAGCCCCAGCATTTT. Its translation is CASSYGGVNQPQHF.

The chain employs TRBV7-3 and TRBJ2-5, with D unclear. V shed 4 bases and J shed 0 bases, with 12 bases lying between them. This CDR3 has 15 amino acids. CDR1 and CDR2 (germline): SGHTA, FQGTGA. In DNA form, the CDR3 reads TGTGCCAGCAGCTCCTCGGGTCAGTACCAAGAGACCCAGTACTTC. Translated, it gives CASSSSGQYQETQYF.

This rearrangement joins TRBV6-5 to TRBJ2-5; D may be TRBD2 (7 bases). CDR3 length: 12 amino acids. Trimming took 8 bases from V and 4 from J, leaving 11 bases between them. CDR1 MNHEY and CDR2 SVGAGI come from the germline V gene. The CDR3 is CASRRGGETQYF. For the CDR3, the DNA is TGTGCCAGCCGGAGGGGGGGAGAGACCCAGTACTTC.